One T cell receptor beta chain is described in this entry. The antigen remains unidentified. Each sorted subset replicate got 200 ng genomic DNA, 25,000 to 35,000 genomes. Libraries were prepared by immunoSEQ multiplex PCR; TCRdb keeps only in-frame clonotypes and omits some of them. The sample lists 2 million or so clones, 85% to 95% occurring once. The data originate from a study of shared clonotypes between healthy human individuals. Regarding the study as a whole: The sole specimen, blood, was sampled, and tissue repertoires likely differ. Unshared clonotypes carried lower generation probabilities than those common to all four donors. Estimated richness values were generally larger in naive subsets than in memory subsets.

The V and J ends lost 3 bases and 6 bases respectively, with 14 bases between them. CDR1 and CDR2 (germline): SGHTA, FQGNSA. This CDR3 is 14 amino acids long. This sequence was found in a man between 18 and 35 years old in good health. The sequencing sample was made of naive CD4+ T cells sorted from blood. Subset here: CD45RA+ positively selected. This chain joins TRBV7-2 and TRBJ1-2; D not certain. CDR3 amino acids: CASSFLDPTHGYTF. CDR3 DNA sequence: TGTGCCAGCAGCTTTCTGGATCCAACTCATGGCTACACCTTC.